The 14 T cell receptor beta chains below were found in one sample sequenced in a study of blood T cells in healthy people across ages. Through a sample-barcoded 5' primer and a J-beta primer mix, a second PCR was run for roughly 6 to 12 cycles. TCRdb used MiXCR to reprocess the 5' RACE reads, holding one entry per CDR3 protein. The sample lists over 600,000 distinct CDR3 sequences; roughly two fifths were seen once. The sequenced material came from blood. The receptors come from a man of 80 years or more in good health.

The V gene is TRBV6-1, the J gene TRBJ2-7, with TRBD2 matching over 11 bases. The ends lost 3 bases at V and 2 bases at J; junction bases unmatched: 3. CDR1 is MNHNS, CDR2 SASEGT, per germline. This CDR3 comprises 15 residues. Here the CDR3 DNA reads TGTGCCAGCAGTGAGGGACTAGCGGACACCTACGAGCAGTACTTC. Protein: CASSEGLADTYEQYF.

V usage is TRBV6-2 or TRBV6-3 and J usage is TRBJ1-2, with 8 bases fitting TRBD1. The germline V gene encodes CDR1 MNHEY and CDR2 SVGEGT. Trimming removed 4 bases from V and 7 bases from J; junction bases left unmatched: 11. This CDR3 has 15 residues. CDR3 residues: CASSSPDREGLGYTF. DNA for the CDR3: TGTGCCAGCAGTTCCCCGGACAGGGAAGGGCTTGGCTACACCTTC.

The chain carries TRBV20-1 and TRBJ1-5; tentatively, D is TRBD1 (6 bases). CDR3 length equals 17 residues. Germline assignment: CDR1 DFQATT and CDR2 SNEGSKA (reference sequence). Trimming removed 3 bases from V and 1 base from J, with 19 bases in between. CDR3 sequence: CSASEVGAGWSNQPQHF. CDR3 bases: TGCAGTGCTAGTGAGGTGGGGGCGGGATGGAGCAATCAGCCCCAGCATTTT.

The rearrangement joins TRBV7-2 to TRBJ2-3, with TRBD1 matching 9 bases. Germline values: CDR1 SGHTA, CDR2 FQGNSA. The CDR3 loop spans 14 amino acids. J gave up 5 bases and V 5 bases, and 5 bases lay outside the gene matches. Here the CDR3 reads CASSPQGARDTQYF. The CDR3 DNA follows: TGTGCCAGCAGCCCACAGGGGGCGAGAGATACGCAGTATTTT.

The sample holds one count of this clonotype. The junction differs from germline at one of its ends, possibly a read error. The J gene is TRBJ2-7, the V gene TRBV7-3; a weak D match, TRBD1 (6 bases). This CDR3 has 15 residues. The V gene's germline CDR1 is SGHTA and CDR2 FQGTGA. CDR3 amino acids: CASSSRRDTSYGQYF. CDR3 nucleotide sequence: TGTGCCAGCAGCTCACGCCGGGACACCTCCTACGGGCAGTACTTC.

This clonotype was observed a few times. The chain uses TRBV27 and TRBJ1-5; 7 nucleotides agree with TRBD1. CDR3 length: 13 amino acids. Trimming took 5 bases from V and 6 from J; bases not matched to a gene: 4. The V gene's germline CDR1 is MNHEY and CDR2 SMNVEV (reference sequence). CDR3 protein: CASSLQGIQPQHF. Here the CDR3 DNA reads TGTGCCAGCAGTCTACAGGGGATTCAGCCCCAGCATTTT.

This clonotype was detected ten times or more. The chain carries TRBV7-2 and TRBJ2-7, with D possibly matching TRBD1 (7 bases). Deletions cut 5 bases from V and 3 bases from J, with 17 bases between. The CDR3 has 15 amino acids. In germline, CDR1 is SGHTA, CDR2 FQGNSA. As DNA, the CDR3 is TGTGCCAGCAGCCCAGGGGGGACAGTGCTCTACGAGCAGTACTTC. Translated, it gives CASSPGGTVLYEQYF.

The J gene is TRBJ2-1, the V gene TRBV28; TRBD2 matches 9 bases. V shed 8 bases and J 5 bases; nucleotides not matched to a gene: 4. Germline V gene sequence: CDR1 MDHEN, CDR2 SYDVKM. The CDR3 loop spans 13 amino acids. The CDR3 protein is CASGREGNNEQFF. In nucleotides, the CDR3 is TGTGCCAGCGGGCGGGAGGGGAACAATGAGCAGTTCTTC. The full variable domain, with the rest looked up from reference TRBV28 and TRBJ2-1, is DVKVTQSSRYLVKRTGEKVFLECVQDMDHENMFWYRQDPGLGLRLIYFSYDVKMKEKGDIPEGYSVSREKKERFSLILESASTNQTSMYLCASGREGNNEQFFGPGTRLTVL.

Worth noting for this clonotype: A much larger clone lies one base from this, so it may be a read error. The V and J genes are TRBV5-1 and TRBJ2-3; 7 positions agree with TRBD2. The CDR3 spans 14 residues. CDR1 is SGHRS, CDR2 YFSETQ, per germline. V shed 6 bases and J 5 bases; nucleotides not matched to a gene: 9. The CDR3 DNA reads as TGCGCCAGCAAGGGACTAACGGGAGAAGATACGCAGTATTTT. This sequence encodes CASKGLTGEDTQYF. The whole variable domain, filled in from reference TRBV5-1 and TRBJ2-3, reads KAGVTQTPRYLIKTRGQQVTLSCSPISGHRSVSWYQQTPGQGLQFLFEYFSETQRNKGNFPGRFSGRQFSNSRSEMNVSTLELGDSALYLCASKGLTGEDTQYFGPGTRLTVL.

Of note for this clonotype: This could be a read error, since a much larger clone is one nucleotide away. The V call is TRBV7-3, the J call TRBJ2-1; 8 bases agree with TRBD1. V lost 5 bases to trimming and J lost 6 bases; unmatched junction nucleotides: 12. Germline CDR1 is SGHTA and CDR2 is FQGTGA. The CDR3 runs 16 residues. CDR3 bases: TGTGCCAGCAGCCTGCGTAGCACAGGGGGGATCAATGAGCAGTTCTTC. The encoded protein is CASSLRSTGGINEQFF.

The chain couples TRBV27 to TRBJ2-1; D possibly corresponds to TRBD2 (5 bases). This CDR3 is 16 amino acids long. The V end lost 7 bases, the J end lost 3 bases, and 19 bases lay between the germline ends. The germline V gene encodes CDR1 MNHEY and CDR2 SMNVEV (reference sequence). The CDR3 sequence: CASNTLRGTYYNEQFF. The CDR3 DNA reads TGTGCCAGCAATACGCTCCGGGGTACCTACTACAATGAGCAGTTCTTC.

The rearrangement uses TRBV20-1 and TRBJ1-6, with a possible D match to TRBD1 (5 bases). This CDR3 region has 14 residues. V was pared by 0 bases and J by 12 bases, with 15 bases between. CDR1 and CDR2 (germline): DFQATT, SNEGSKA (reference sequence). The CDR3 DNA is TGCAGTGCTAGAGATGGGACGGCGGGCGAACCCCTCCACTTT. Protein product: CSARDGTAGEPLHF.

This chain links TRBV3-1 with TRBJ2-7; no definite D call. The CDR3 is 13 residues long. Germline values: CDR1 LGHDT, CDR2 YNNKEL (reference sequence). V was shortened by 6 bases and J by 2 bases, with 11 bases between the two germline ends. In nucleotides, the CDR3 is TGTGCCAGCAGGGGTACGTCTACCTACGAGCAGTACTTC. Translated, it gives CASRGTSTYEQYF.

This chain uses TRBV6-2 or TRBV6-3 with TRBJ2-1; D may be TRBD1 (6 bases). V was cut by 6 bases and J by 1 base, with 10 bases left in between. Germline CDR1 reads MNHEY; CDR2 reads SVGEGT. The CDR3 runs to 14 residues. The CDR3 sequence: CASRADSSYNEQFF. The CDR3 coding sequence is TGTGCCAGCAGGGCGGACAGTTCCTACAATGAGCAGTTCTTC.